This TCR beta chain comes out of a study of T cell changes during pregnancy in multiple sclerosis. CDR3 length equals 15 residues. The V and J ends lost 5 bases and 5 bases, in that order; junction bases with no gene match: 7. The germline V gene has CDR1 KGHSH and CDR2 LQKENI. Clones were sequenced by immunoSEQ multiplex PCR, and TCRdb holds only the in-frame ones, with some missing. The sample lists fewer than 75,000 clones, around 93% occurring once. The TCR comes from a female donor in good health, enrolled as a control in a pregnancy study. The V and J genes are TRBV18 and TRBJ2-2, with 8 bases matching TRBD2. Material: peripheral blood, obtained after pregnancy. In DNA form, the CDR3 reads TGTGCCAGCTCATCCCGGGGGGGAAGAACCGGGGAGCTGTTTTTT. Protein product: CASSSRGGRTGELFF.